Presented here are 9 T cell receptor beta chains from one specimen sequenced in a study of blood T cell repertoires in COVID-19. The method was immunoSEQ multiplex PCR; TCRdb's version includes in-frame clones alone and lacks a portion of them. The sample shows 150,000 to 200,000 clones, around 88% of them seen only once. The sequenced material came from peripheral blood. All receptors derive from a woman aged 25 to 39 with acute or convalescent COVID-19.

This sequence joins TRBV7-8 and TRBJ2-1; the D gene is possibly TRBD2 (6 bases). The CDR3 has 14 residues. Germline loops: CDR1 SGHVS, CDR2 FQNEAQ. V lost 7 bases, J lost 3 bases, and 13 bases lay in between. The DNA for the CDR3 is TGTGCCAGCACCCAGGAGGGCGGCTACAATGAGCAGTTCTTC. This sequence encodes CASTQEGGYNEQFF.

Here the CDR3 DNA reads TGTGCCAGCCTCCGGGGCGGGACAGGGTTCTACGAGCAGTACTTC. The encoded protein is CASLRGGTGFYEQYF. V gene TRBV6-5 combines with J gene TRBJ2-7; 9 nucleotides match TRBD1. The junction had 11 bases not matched to a gene; V was cut back by 8 bases and J by 3 bases. Germline lookup yields CDR1 MNHEY and CDR2 SVGAGI. This CDR3 contains 15 residues.

The rearrangement links TRBV2 to TRBJ1-6; TRBD1 matches at 7 bases. This CDR3 region has 11 residues. J was trimmed by 16 bases and V by 8 bases; bases with no gene match: 8. In germline, CDR1 is SNHLY, CDR2 FYNNEI. The CDR3 sequence: CASAPGQRLHF. The CDR3 nucleotides are TGTGCCAGCGCCCCGGGACAGAGGCTCCACTTT.

The genes are TRBV12-5 and TRBJ2-1; D uncertain. The CDR3 spans 15 residues. Germline loops: CDR1 LGHNT, CDR2 FRNRAP. Trimming took off 6 bases at V and 6 bases at J, with 18 bases between the two ends. In nucleotides, the CDR3 is TGTGCTAGTGGCTCTCCCTCACACCCGCTCAATGAGCAGTTCTTC. It yields the protein CASGSPSHPLNEQFF.

The chain recombines TRBV19 with TRBJ2-3, with TRBD2 matching over 8 bases. The CDR3 is 16 amino acids. CDR1 and CDR2 from the germline V gene are LNHDA and SQIVND (reference sequence). Trimming took 3 bases from V and 6 from J; bases not matched to a gene: 11. As DNA, the CDR3 is TGTGCCAGTAGTATTTTCTTTTCAGGACTAGCCGATACGCAGTATTTT. The encoded protein is CASSIFFSGLADTQYF.

V usage is TRBV9 and J usage is TRBJ2-5; 9 bases are shared with TRBD2. CDR1 SGDLS and CDR2 YYNGEE come from the germline V gene. CDR3 size: 15 residues. V was pared by 3 bases and J by 0 bases, with 3 bases of the junction left unmatched. CDR3 protein: CASSASGRYQETQYF. The CDR3 region has the DNA TGTGCCAGCAGCGCCAGCGGGAGGTACCAAGAGACCCAGTACTTC.

The CDR3 nucleotides read TGTGCCAGCAGTTCAGGGCAGCCCCAGCATTTT. It translates to CASSSGQPQHF. The chain uses TRBV6-2 or TRBV6-3 and TRBJ1-5; weak D call: TRBD1 (5 bases). CDR3 length: 11 amino acids. V was shortened by 4 bases and J by 7 bases, with 5 bases between the two germline ends. Germline CDR1 is MNHEY and CDR2 is SVGEGT.

V and J are TRBV3-1 (or the pseudogene TRBV3-2) and TRBJ2-7, with D unresolved. Per germline, CDR1 LGHDT and CDR2 YNNKEL (reference sequence). V lost 1 base and J 0 bases, leaving 4 bases between the germline ends. This CDR3 is 13 amino acids long. The CDR3 sequence: CASSQAGSYEQYF. The CDR3 region has the DNA TGTGCCAGCAGCCAAGCCGGCTCCTACGAGCAGTACTTC.

The chain links TRBV6-5 to TRBJ2-5, with D possibly TRBD2 on 6 matching bases. The CDR3 contains 15 residues. Trimming pared 7 bases from V and 0 bases from J, leaving 15 bases between. Germline V gene lookup returns CDR1 MNHEY and CDR2 SVGAGI. CDR3 region: CASMSGLSYQETQYF. In DNA, the CDR3 is TGTGCCAGCATGTCGGGACTTTCTTACCAAGAGACCCAGTACTTC.